This record covers a single T cell receptor (beta chain). What it binds is not known. Produced via immunoSEQ multiplex PCR; TCRdb's table is partial and in-frame only. The sample yields about 50,000 clones, approximately 79% seen once. CDR1 and CDR2 from the germline V gene are MNHNS and SASEGT. The ends were cut back, 4 bases at V and 7 bases at J, with 16 bases in the middle. The CDR3 sequence is 15 residues long. This record comes from a study of PD-L1 blockade in urothelial cancer. Study-wide context: The study started patients on atezolizumab at some point between 2013 and 2014, giving 1,200 mg intravenously every 3 weeks. Of roughly 30 patients, some 24 were males with bladder-origin urothelial cancer. Analyses were performed on blood at 3 weeks after treatment start (the second dose) and at 6 weeks. Study findings and constraints: Durable-benefit patients had greater expansion of tumor-associated blood clones at 3 weeks.

Noted time point: pretreatment peripheral blood. This receptor was obtained from a man aged 70-80 years with urothelial cancer. This chain uses TRBV6-1 with TRBJ2-2; D is undetermined. Here the sequenced sample was PBMCs, taken around atezolizumab (anti-PD-L1) treatment. CDR3: CASSARPQGGGELFF. The CDR3 DNA reads as TGTGCCAGCAGTGCAAGGCCTCAAGGCGGCGGGGAGCTGTTTTTT.